These 4 T cell receptor beta chains originate from one sample sequenced in a study of vaccination effects on CD4 cells after COVID-19. Peptide-pool stimulation followed by sequencing identified expanded antigen-specific CD4+ clonotypes in the ViraFEST assay. Scientists isolated CD4+ T cells after a roughly 9-day culture period ended. It was two doses of either the BNT162b2 or mRNA-1273 vaccine that participants received. Profiled with immunoSEQ multiplex PCR; TCRdb holds only in-frame clones, not every one. The sample consists of over 60,000 clones, 74% of them appearing once. The antigens these receptors bind are not known. The sample was CD4+ T cells from PBMCs cultured with HCoV-229E spike peptides, taken after COVID-19 vaccination. These receptors all stem from a human donor who received a COVID-19 vaccine.

The CDR3 here is CASGVGDDYNEQFF. The DNA of the CDR3 is TGCGCCAGCGGGGTGGGAGATGACTACAATGAGCAGTTCTTC. This chain joins TRBV5-1 and TRBJ2-1, with D maybe TRBD2 (5 bases). V was cut by 7 bases and J by 3 bases, with 14 bases left in between. Germline CDR1 is SGHRS and CDR2 is YFSETQ. There are 14 residues in the CDR3. Supplemented by reference TRBV5-1 and TRBJ2-1, the full variable domain reads KAGVTQTPRYLIKTRGQQVTLSCSPISGHRSVSWYQQTPGQGLQFLFEYFSETQRNKGNFPGRFSGRQFSNSRSEMNVSTLELGDSALYLCASGVGDDYNEQFFGPGTRLTVL.

This clone appeared a single time. V usage is TRBV30 and J usage is TRBJ1-1; 10 nucleotides match TRBD1. V lost 2 bases to trimming and J lost 7 bases; unmatched junction nucleotides: 10. The CDR3 is 15 residues long. Germline values: CDR1 GTSNPN, CDR2 SVGIG (reference sequence). CDR3 protein: CAWSPPGQGIVEAFF. The CDR3, as DNA: TGTGCCTGGAGTCCCCCGGGACAGGGGATCGTTGAAGCTTTCTTT.

The J gene is TRBJ2-6, the V gene TRBV2; the D gene is possibly TRBD1 (7 bases). The CDR3 sequence is 14 residues long. Trimming shortened V by 6 bases and J by 3 bases, and 9 bases separated the two germline ends. Germline V gene data show CDR1 as SNHLY and CDR2 as FYNNEI. Written as DNA, the CDR3 is TGTGCCAGCAGGCAGGGGGGTGGGGCCAACGTCCTGACTTTC. It translates to CASRQGGGANVLTF.

This chain links TRBV5-1 with TRBJ2-3; D not certain. Germline CDR1 reads SGHRS; CDR2 reads YFSETQ. The CDR3 spans 14 residues. Trimming took 4 bases from V and 4 from J, leaving 13 bases between them. The CDR3 protein is CASSPRPIADTQYF. The CDR3 DNA reads TGCGCCAGCAGCCCGCGGCCAATCGCAGATACGCAGTATTTT.